This T cell receptor beta chain was recovered during a study of control samples from healthy donors and cancer patients. Assay used: immunoSEQ multiplex PCR; TCRdb lists only in-frame clones, some missing. The data show just under 75,000 clones, with roughly 87% seen just once and 4% held by the top ten. The ends were cut back, 1 base at V and 4 bases at J, with 13 bases in the middle. There are 15 residues in the CDR3. Germline CDR1 is SEHNR and CDR2 is FQNEAQ (reference sequence). This chain joins TRBV7-9 and TRBJ1-1; no clear D. The sequencing sample was made of blood. The receptor's source is a woman aged 45-60 years in good health. CDR3: CASSLGPGGVTEAFF. The DNA for the CDR3 is TGTGCCAGCAGCTTAGGCCCCGGAGGTGTCACTGAAGCTTTCTTT.